A selection of T cell receptor beta chains follows, all from one sample in a study of identical twins. TCRdb fed the 5' RACE reads into MiXCR, producing one record per CDR3 protein. The table has hundreds of thousands of distinct CDR3 sequences, around 5.7% seen once. The sample comprised naive T cells sorted from blood. These TCRs come from a man aged 18 to 30 in good health. CDR3s include the opening cysteine and the closing phenylalanine or tryptophan.

j_call: TRBJ2-1
v_call: TRBV5-1
cdr3_aa: CASSLRASGSNEQFF

j_call: TRBJ1-2
v_call: TRBV6-1
cdr3_aa: CASSHDRGLTNYGYTF

j_call: TRBJ2-1
v_call: TRBV5-6
cdr3_aa: CASSTRIAEQFF

j_call: TRBJ2-3
v_call: TRBV15
cdr3_aa: CATSSHRDSTDTQYF

j_call: TRBJ1-2
v_call: TRBV20-1
cdr3_aa: CSASSTGTGVYGYTF

j_call: TRBJ1-5
v_call: TRBV15
cdr3_aa: CATSRDRGEVRQPQHF

j_call: TRBJ2-1
v_call: TRBV5-1
cdr3_aa: CASSLPAGGFNEQFF

j_call: TRBJ2-5
v_call: TRBV9
cdr3_aa: CASSADLGTQYF

j_call: TRBJ2-1
v_call: TRBV12-3/TRBV12-4
cdr3_aa: CASRAPQDEQFF

j_call: TRBJ2-1
v_call: TRBV5-1
cdr3_aa: CASSLRWDRRHNEQFF

j_call: TRBJ2-1
v_call: TRBV6-5
cdr3_aa: CASSYAKGVRNEQFF

j_call: TRBJ1-5
v_call: TRBV28
cdr3_aa: CAIVSSGGPNQPQHF

j_call: TRBJ2-7
v_call: TRBV4-3
cdr3_aa: CASSQGTSGRGYEQYF

j_call: TRBJ2-2
v_call: TRBV5-1
cdr3_aa: CASSLGTSPPGELFF

j_call: TRBJ2-6
v_call: TRBV7-2
cdr3_aa: CAKTGGSGANVLTF

j_call: TRBJ2-2
v_call: TRBV5-1
cdr3_aa: CASSPRWTSGRATGELFF

j_call: TRBJ2-1
v_call: TRBV6-5
cdr3_aa: CASSYWSGRAFSYNEQFF